Following are 26 T cell receptor beta chains from one sample sequenced in a study of OX40 agonist ivuxolimab in advanced cancers. Clones were read by immunoSEQ multiplex PCR, and TCRdb kept only the in-frame ones, dropping some. The data show about 71,000 clones, just under 95% seen once. The specimen comprised CD4+ or CD8+ T cells sorted from blood, sampled in a trial of the OX40 agonist ivuxolimab. The origin of the receptors is an adult with an advanced solid tumor such as melanoma, head and neck, liver or kidney cancer.

The CDR3 reads CASSNIGDSPLHF. The CDR3 nucleotides read TGTGCCAGCAGTAATATTGGGGATTCACCCCTCCACTTT. This chain links TRBV27 with TRBJ1-6; the D is unclear. The CDR3 totals 13 residues. Germline lookup yields CDR1 MNHEY and CDR2 SMNVEV (reference sequence). Trimming removed 5 bases from V and 8 bases from J, with 10 bases in between.

This clone was counted a single time. This sequence joins TRBV6-1 and TRBJ1-1; D ambiguous. The CDR3 totals 14 residues. The V and J ends lost 4 bases and 0 bases respectively, with 9 bases between them. From germline, CDR1 is MNHNS and CDR2 SASEGT. The CDR3, as DNA: TGTGCCAGCAGTGGGTGGGTTATGAACACTGAAGCTTTCTTT. It encodes CASSGWVMNTEAFF.

V gene TRBV21-1 combines with J gene TRBJ1-2. TRBV21-1 is deemed a pseudogene. The CDR3 sequence is 14 residues long. The CDR3 DNA is TGTGCCAGCAGCAAGGGAAACGCTAACTATGGCTACACCTTC. It is translated as CASSKGNANYGYTF.

This clone was seen only once. This rearrangement joins TRBV25-1 to TRBJ1-6; D gene uncertain. V was shortened by 0 bases and J by 8 bases, with 11 bases between the two germline ends. CDR1 is MGHDK, CDR2 SYGVNS, per germline. This CDR3 has 15 residues. The CDR3 DNA reads TGTGCCAGCAGTGAATATCGCATAGCAGATTCACCCCTCCACTTT. It is translated as CASSEYRIADSPLHF.

This clone was seen a single time. The V call is TRBV27, the J call TRBJ2-7, with D tentatively TRBD1 (6 bases). The length of the CDR3 is 11 residues. V lost 6 bases, J lost 5 bases, and 8 bases lay in between. CDR1 and CDR2 from the germline V gene are MNHEY and SMNVEV (reference sequence). The CDR3 reads CASRQGNEQYF. In nucleotides, the CDR3 is TGTGCCAGCAGACAGGGTAACGAGCAGTACTTC.

This chain connects TRBV7-8 to TRBJ2-1, with 11 bases lining up with TRBD1. This CDR3 has 15 amino acids. Germline loops: CDR1 SGHVS, CDR2 FQNEAQ. J lost 4 bases, V lost 5 bases, and 4 bases had no gene match. The CDR3 loop reads CASSTGTGGYNEQFF. DNA of the CDR3: TGTGCCAGCAGCACCGGGACAGGGGGTTACAATGAGCAGTTCTTC. Variable domain in full (rest from reference TRBV7-8 and TRBJ2-1): GAGVSQSPRYKVAKRGQDVALRCDPISGHVSLFWYQQALGQGPEFLTYFQNEAQLDKSGLPSDRFFAERPEGSVSTLKIQRTQQEDSAVYLCASSTGTGGYNEQFFGPGTRLTVL.

The sample holds one count of this clone. The gene calls are TRBV7-6 and TRBJ2-7; tentatively, D is TRBD1 (5 bases). The germline gives CDR1 SGHVS, CDR2 FNYEAQ. Trimming took off 5 bases at V and 1 base at J, with 6 bases between the two ends. The CDR3 runs 12 residues. The CDR3 nucleotides read TGTGCCAGCAGCCCAGGGTCCTACGAGCAGTACTTC. This translates into CASSPGSYEQYF.

The gene calls are TRBV29-1 and TRBJ2-5, with D perhaps matching TRBD2 (7 bases). V was pared by 7 bases and J by 7 bases, with 16 bases between. In germline, CDR1 is SQVTM, CDR2 ANQGSEA. The CDR3 runs 12 residues. CDR3 bases: TGCAGCGCTCCCCTGGGGGGGGCGACCCAGTACTTC. As protein: CSAPLGGATQYF.

This rearrangement joins TRBV19 to TRBJ2-3; TRBD2 aligns across 8 bases. CDR1 LNHDA and CDR2 SQIVND come from the germline V gene (reference sequence). The V gene end was trimmed by 2 bases and the J gene end by 4 bases; junction bases not matched to a gene: 2. The CDR3 spans 14 residues. DNA of the CDR3: TGTGCCAGTAGTATACGGCGGGGGGCAGATACGCAGTATTTT. Translated: CASSIRRGADTQYF. The full variable domain, in which reference TRBV19 and TRBJ2-3 provide the parts outside the CDR3, is DGGITQSPKYLFRKEGQNVTLSCEQNLNHDAMYWYRQDPGQGLRLIYYSQIVNDFQKGDIAEGYSVSREKKESFPLTVTSAQKNPTAFYLCASSIRRGADTQYFGPGTRLTVL.

This clone was picked up one time. V and J are TRBV7-9 and TRBJ2-7, with 11 positions matching TRBD2. CDR1 and CDR2 from the germline V gene are SEHNR and FQNEAQ (reference sequence). This CDR3 contains 15 residues. Losses at the gene ends were 0 bases for V and 2 bases for J; bases not matched to a gene: 0. CDR3 residues: CASSLASGGAYEQYF. The CDR3, as DNA: TGTGCCAGCAGCTTAGCTAGCGGGGGGGCCTACGAGCAGTACTTC.

This chain connects TRBV29-1 to TRBJ2-2; possible D gene TRBD1, 5 bases. The CDR3 totals 15 residues. Germline V gene lookup returns CDR1 SQVTM and CDR2 ANQGSEA. The V and J ends lost 2 bases and 0 bases respectively, with 10 bases between them. This CDR3 reads CSVELGRPNTGELFF. The CDR3 region has the DNA TGCAGCGTTGAACTGGGGCGACCGAACACCGGGGAGCTGTTTTTT.

The chain's CDR3 is CASTKEAGVRETQYF. CDR3 nucleotide sequence: TGTGCCAGCACCAAAGAGGCGGGGGTCCGAGAGACCCAGTACTTC. The chain is built from TRBV6-6 and TRBJ2-5; TRBD2 matches 7 bases. Trimming at V came to 7 bases and at J to 4 bases, leaving 12 bases not matched to a gene. Germline V gene sequence: CDR1 MNHNY, CDR2 SVGAGI (reference sequence). The CDR3 runs 15 residues.

This rearrangement joins TRBV5-4 to TRBJ2-1; 9 positions match TRBD2. This CDR3 comprises 16 residues. Trimming took 6 bases from V and 1 from J; bases not matched to a gene: 8. CDR1 is SGHNT, CDR2 YYREEE, per germline (reference sequence). The CDR3 region has the DNA TGTGCCAGCAACGACCTAGCGGGATGGTCCTACAATGAGCAGTTCTTC. This gives the protein CASNDLAGWSYNEQFF.

V usage is TRBV12-5 and J usage is TRBJ2-3; D not resolved. Trimming cost V 1 base and J 4 bases, with 6 bases left between them. The CDR3 loop spans 13 amino acids. Germline V lookup: CDR1 LGHNT, CDR2 FRNRAP. The CDR3 DNA reads as TGTGCTAGTGGTTTGGACGGGTCAGATACGCAGTATTTT. Protein: CASGLDGSDTQYF.

The chain has TRBV7-9 and TRBJ2-7, with D perhaps matching TRBD2 (5 bases). V dropped 5 bases and J dropped 0 bases, with 14 bases sitting between them. There are 15 residues in the CDR3. Germline V gene lookup returns CDR1 SEHNR and CDR2 FQNEAQ (reference sequence). DNA of the CDR3: TGTGCCAGCAGCGAGGGCGTCGGGCGCTCCTACGAGCAGTACTTC. This codes for CASSEGVGRSYEQYF. Complete variable domain (other parts from reference TRBV7-9 and TRBJ2-7): DTGVSQNPRHKITKRGQNVTFRCDPISEHNRLYWYRQTLGQGPEFLTYFQNEAQLEKSRLLSDRFSAERPKGSFSTLEIQRTEQGDSAMYLCASSEGVGRSYEQYFGPGTRLTVT.

The V and J genes are TRBV4-3 and TRBJ2-3; D remains ambiguous. CDR1 and CDR2 (germline): LGHNA, YSLEER. V was trimmed by 0 bases and J by 3 bases, leaving 10 bases between them. The CDR3 consists of 15 residues. This CDR3 is CASSQDVGRTDTQYF. CDR3 coding DNA: TGCGCCAGCAGCCAAGATGTCGGAAGGACAGATACGCAGTATTTT.

The genes are TRBV11-3 and TRBJ2-1; 7 bases line up with TRBD2. The CDR3 totals 13 residues. Germline lookup yields CDR1 SGHNT and CDR2 YENEEA. J lost 8 bases, V lost 1 base, and 2 bases had no gene match. This chain's CDR3 is CASSLGGGDEQFF. The CDR3 bases are TGTGCCAGCAGCTTAGGTGGGGGGGATGAGCAGTTCTTC.

The chain links TRBV2 to TRBJ2-7; possibly TRBD1 for D (6 bases). V lost 1 base, J lost 3 bases, and 16 bases lay in between. The CDR3 has 16 amino acids. Germline-derived CDR1 and CDR2 are SNHLY and FYNNEI. Written as DNA, the CDR3 is TGTGCCAGCAGTGAAGACAGGGAACCCTGGGACTACGAGCAGTACTTC. As protein: CASSEDREPWDYEQYF.

The chain links TRBV28 to TRBJ1-2, with TRBD1 matching over 9 bases. Germline V gene data show CDR1 as MDHEN and CDR2 as SYDVKM. V shed 6 bases, J shed 1 base, and the junction held 3 bases outside the gene matches. The CDR3 sequence is 14 residues long. CDR3 bases: TGTGCCAGCAGCGGGACAGGGAATAACTATGGCTACACCTTC. Translation: CASSGTGNNYGYTF.

The rearrangement joins TRBV4-1 to TRBJ1-2; D possibly corresponds to TRBD1 (5 bases). The CDR3 length is 18 residues. V was clipped by 4 bases and J by 3 bases, with 24 bases between them. Germline CDR1 MGHRA, CDR2 YSYEKL. CDR3 in amino acids: CASSPPSAGPPGDYGYTF. The CDR3 DNA is TGCGCCAGCAGCCCCCCGTCCGCCGGGCCTCCGGGGGACTATGGCTACACCTTC.

The chain employs TRBV7-7 and TRBJ2-1; no firm D call. V was trimmed by 2 bases and J by 0 bases, leaving 11 bases between them. This CDR3 has 16 amino acids. From germline, CDR1 is SSHAT and CDR2 FNYEAQ (reference sequence). CDR3 loop: CASSLKALSSYNEQFF. In DNA form, the CDR3 reads TGTGCCAGCAGCTTAAAGGCGTTGAGCTCCTACAATGAGCAGTTCTTC.

The chain carries TRBV19 and TRBJ1-1; D gene uncertain. V gave up 6 bases and J gave up 0 bases, with 26 bases separating them. The CDR3 extends over 19 amino acids. CDR1 LNHDA and CDR2 SQIVND come from the germline V gene (reference sequence). CDR3 nucleotides: TGTGCCAGTAGGTTTCCAAGGCCAGTGACGGCGGTTCTGAACACTGAAGCTTTCTTT. Encoded protein: CASRFPRPVTAVLNTEAFF.

The chain employs TRBV14 and TRBJ1-1; perhaps TRBD1 as D (5 bases). The CDR3 contains 16 residues. Trimming took 0 bases from V and 5 from J, leaving 16 bases between them. Germline lookup yields CDR1 SGHDN and CDR2 FVKESK. CDR3 loop: CASSQDSGSVWTEAFF. Written as DNA, the CDR3 is TGTGCCAGCAGCCAAGATTCAGGGTCGGTTTGGACTGAAGCTTTCTTT.

This rearrangement joins TRBV7-9 to TRBJ1-4; weak D call: TRBD1 (6 bases). The germline V and J ends were trimmed by 5 bases and 0 bases, with 7 bases remaining between them. CDR3 length equals 14 residues. The V gene's germline CDR1 is SEHNR and CDR2 FQNEAQ (reference sequence). The CDR3 DNA reads as TGTGCCAGCAGCCCAGGGGCAACTAATGAAAAACTGTTTTTT. Its translation: CASSPGATNEKLFF.

The V gene is TRBV15, the J gene TRBJ1-5, with TRBD1 as a possible D gene (6 bases). Germline V gene data show CDR1 as LNHNV and CDR2 as YYDKDF (reference sequence). The CDR3 runs to 17 residues. With 1 base removed from V and 0 bases from J, the gap between germline ends came to 13 bases. Here the CDR3 DNA reads TGTGCCACCAGCAGAGGACAGGAGCCTTATAGCAATCAGCCCCAGCATTTT. This codes for CATSRGQEPYSNQPQHF.

The V gene is TRBV9, the J gene TRBJ2-5, with D perhaps being TRBD1 or TRBD2 (5 bases each). The germline gives CDR1 SGDLS, CDR2 YYNGEE. V lost 0 bases and J 5 bases, leaving 17 bases between the germline ends. This CDR3 region has 16 residues. CDR3 protein: CASSVGSRLGDETQYF. CDR3 nucleotides: TGTGCCAGCAGCGTAGGTTCAAGGTTGGGGGACGAGACCCAGTACTTC.